This T cell receptor (beta chain) was sequenced during a study of long-term antiretroviral therapy in people with HIV. This was the immunoSEQ v3.0 assay at survey level. Produced via immunoSEQ multiplex PCR; TCRdb's table is partial and in-frame only. The table shows tens of thousands of clones, with approximately 84% occurring only once. This CDR3 spans 15 amino acids. With 1 base removed from V and 7 bases from J, the gap between germline ends came to 16 bases. CDR1 and CDR2 from the germline V gene are SGHTA and FQGNSA. V and J are TRBV7-2 and TRBJ1-2; D is possibly TRBD1 (6 bases). The material was unsorted PBMCs, obtained 0.5 years before starting antiretroviral therapy. This sequence was found in a middle-aged man with HIV. In nucleotides, the CDR3 is TGTGCCAGCAGCTTAGAAGATACAGGGTACGGTGGCTACACCTTC. It yields the protein CASSLEDTGYGGYTF.